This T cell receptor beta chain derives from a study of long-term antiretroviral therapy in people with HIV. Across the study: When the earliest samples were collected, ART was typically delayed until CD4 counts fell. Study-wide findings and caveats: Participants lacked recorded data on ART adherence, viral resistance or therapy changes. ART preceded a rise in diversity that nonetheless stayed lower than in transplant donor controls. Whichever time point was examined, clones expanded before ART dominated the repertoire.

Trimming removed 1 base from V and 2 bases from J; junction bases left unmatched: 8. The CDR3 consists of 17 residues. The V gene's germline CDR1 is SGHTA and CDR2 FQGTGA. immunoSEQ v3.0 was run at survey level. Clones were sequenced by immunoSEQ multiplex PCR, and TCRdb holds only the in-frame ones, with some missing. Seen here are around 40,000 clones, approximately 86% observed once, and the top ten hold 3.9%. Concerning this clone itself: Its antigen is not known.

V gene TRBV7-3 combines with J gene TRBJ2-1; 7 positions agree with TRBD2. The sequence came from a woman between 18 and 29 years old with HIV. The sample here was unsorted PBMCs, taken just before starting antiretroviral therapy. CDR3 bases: TGTGCCAGCAGCTTAAACCCTCCTAGCGGACCCTACAATGAGCAGTTCTTC. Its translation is CASSLNPPSGPYNEQFF.